This passage covers 14 T cell receptor beta chains from one sample sequenced in a study of regulatory T cells in long-lasting Graves disease. Libraries of TCR beta came from iRepertoire HTBI primers plus Arm-PCR of CDR3 regions. TCRdb independently ran MiXCR on the multiplex PCR reads; one entry per CDR3 protein. In the table there are around 250,000 distinct CDR3 sequences, around 20% of which are singletons. Documented time point: newly diagnosed GD, antithyroid drugs for less than 3 months. RNA extracted from PBMCs served as the sequencing template. The sequences come from peripheral blood mononuclear cells (PBMCs), collected at new diagnosis, from a patient treated with antithyroid drugs. These TCRs come from a female donor with Graves disease.

This clonotype was counted ten times or more. The rearrangement joins TRBV20-1 to TRBJ1-3; no clear D. Per germline, CDR1 DFQATT and CDR2 SNEGSKA (reference sequence). V lost 6 bases, J lost 2 bases, and 11 bases lay in between. The CDR3 covers 13 residues. CDR3 nucleotides: TGCAGTGCCCCTGCGGGCCCTGGAAACACCATATATTTT. This gives the protein CSAPAGPGNTIYF.

This clonotype came up many times. The chain carries TRBV3-1 and TRBJ1-4, with D perhaps TRBD1 (6 bases). Germline CDR1 reads LGHDT; CDR2 reads YNNKEL (reference sequence). The CDR3 is 14 residues long. The ends were cut back, 4 bases at V and 9 bases at J, with 15 bases in the middle. The CDR3 coding sequence is TGTGCCAGCAGCCGCCAAGGACAGCTTAAAAAACTGTTTTTT. Protein sequence: CASSRQGQLKKLFF.

The gene calls are TRBV7-9 and TRBJ2-7; the match to TRBD1 covers 7 bases. The junction had 3 bases not matched to a gene; V was cut back by 3 bases and J by 7 bases. Germline V gives CDR1 SEHNR, CDR2 FQNEAQ (reference sequence). The CDR3 spans 12 residues. The CDR3 DNA sequence: TGTGCCAGCAGCTTGAGGGGGCAGGAGCAGTACTTC. Translated: CASSLRGQEQYF.

In its sample, this clonotype was seen a few times. The V call is TRBV20-1, the J call TRBJ1-4; tentatively, D is TRBD1 (5 bases). The V and J ends lost 6 bases and 8 bases respectively, with 19 bases between them. CDR3 length: 14 residues. Per the germline V gene, CDR1 is DFQATT and CDR2 is SNEGSKA (reference sequence). DNA for the CDR3: TGCAGTGCAATTCCGGGACTATTCCGGGAAAAACTGTTTTTT. Translating it yields CSAIPGLFREKLFF.

This clonotype showed up many times. The V and J genes are TRBV7-2 and TRBJ2-1, with 10 bases identical to TRBD2. V lost 5 bases to trimming and J lost 1 base; unmatched junction nucleotides: 5. The CDR3 is 16 residues long. Looked up from germline, CDR1 is SGHTA and CDR2 is FQGNSA. The CDR3: CASSQRTSGSYNEQFF. The CDR3 DNA reads as TGTGCCAGCAGCCAACGGACTAGCGGATCCTACAATGAGCAGTTCTTC.

With regard to this clonotype: This probably arose from a read error, given a far larger clone one base away. This chain links TRBV7-8 with TRBJ2-3; 8 bases map to TRBD1. This CDR3 is built from 15 residues. Germline CDR1 reads SGHVS; CDR2 reads FQNEAQ. The CDR3 DNA reads as TGTGTCAGCAGATCCGGACAGGGTGGTGCAGATACGCAGTATTTT. Translated, it gives CVSRSGQGGADTQYF.

This clonotype was counted many times. The chain combines TRBV2 with TRBJ2-7; 7 bases fit TRBD2. Germline values: CDR1 SNHLY, CDR2 FYNNEI. V lost 4 bases and J lost 1; bases outside the gene matches: 7. The CDR3 length is 15 residues. CDR3 sequence (DNA): TGTGCCAGCAGTGCGGATAGCGGGTTTTCCTACGAGCAGTACTTC. It yields the protein CASSADSGFSYEQYF.

This clonotype has a handful of counts. The gene calls are TRBV5-8 and TRBJ1-6; TRBD1 is a possible D gene (5 bases). CDR1 is SGHTS and CDR2 is YDEGEE in the germline V gene. The CDR3 covers 15 residues. Deletions cut 4 bases from V and 6 bases from J, with 14 bases between. CDR3 amino acids: CASSRPGTINSPLHF. In nucleotides, the CDR3 is TGTGCCAGCAGCCGGCCCGGGACGATTAATTCACCCCTCCACTTT. The variable domain in full, with the rest retrieved from reference TRBV5-8 and TRBJ1-6, is EAGVTQSPTHLIKTRGQQATLRCSPISGHTSVYWYQQALGLGLQFLLWYDEGEERNRGNFPPRFSGRQFPNYSSELNVNALELEDSALYLCASSRPGTINSPLHFGNGTRLTVT.

A single count supports this clonotype. The CDR3 spells CSANSLPTEAFF. CDR3 bases: TGCAGTGCTAACAGCTTACCCACTGAAGCTTTCTTT. The chain joins TRBV20-1 to TRBJ1-1, with D unresolved. CDR1 is DFQATT and CDR2 is SNEGSKA in the germline V gene (reference sequence). The CDR3 length is 12 residues. V gave up 4 bases and J gave up 4 bases, with 10 bases separating them.

This clonotype was recorded many times. The V and J genes are TRBV7-3 and TRBJ2-3; maybe TRBD2 (5 bases). The CDR3 has 14 residues. Trimming shortened V by 6 bases and J by 2 bases, and 12 bases separated the two germline ends. CDR1 is SGHTA and CDR2 is FQGTGA in the germline V gene. DNA for the CDR3: TGTGCCAGCAGTACGGGATATCACACAGATACGCAGTATTTT. Translated: CASSTGYHTDTQYF.

This clonotype has at least ten counts. The chain combines TRBV15 with TRBJ2-7; 7 nucleotides match TRBD1. This CDR3 is built from 14 residues. V dropped 4 bases and J dropped 5; count of bases not matched to a gene: 8. Germline-derived CDR1 and CDR2 are LNHNV and YYDKDF (reference sequence). The CDR3 nucleotides read TGTGCCACCAGCACCCGCAGGGGGTACCACGAGCAGTACTTC. Translated: CATSTRRGYHEQYF.

This clonotype was counted once. This sequence joins TRBV3-1 and TRBJ1-3; D is unresolved. The germline gives CDR1 LGHDT, CDR2 YNNKEL (reference sequence). V lost 0 bases and J 2 bases, leaving 14 bases between the germline ends. This CDR3 contains 17 residues. The CDR3 DNA sequence: TGTGCCAGCAGCCAAGAAGGTATTCAGACCGCTGGAAACACCATATATTTT. Its protein product is CASSQEGIQTAGNTIYF.

Many counts were recorded for this clonotype. J is TRBJ1-2 and V is TRBV5-1, with 8 bases matching TRBD1. The CDR3 is 13 amino acids. The trim removed 2 bases at V and 6 bases at J, leaving 3 bases unmatched. Per the germline V gene, CDR1 is SGHRS and CDR2 is YFSETQ. CDR3 sequence: CASSFSGGDGYTF. The CDR3 DNA is TGCGCCAGCAGCTTTTCAGGGGGCGATGGCTACACCTTC. Full variable domain (rest looked up from reference TRBV5-1 and TRBJ1-2): KAGVTQTPRYLIKTRGQQVTLSCSPISGHRSVSWYQQTPGQGLQFLFEYFSETQRNKGNFPGRFSGRQFSNSRSEMNVSTLELGDSALYLCASSFSGGDGYTFGSGTRLTVV.

This clonotype was recorded at least ten times. V and J are TRBV20-1 and TRBJ1-4, with D possibly matching TRBD1 (5 bases). V lost 3 bases to trimming and J lost 8 bases, with 13 bases between them. The CDR3 totals 13 residues. The germline V gene encodes CDR1 DFQATT and CDR2 SNEGSKA (reference sequence). CDR3 region: CSARVGAQEKLFF. In nucleotides, the CDR3 is TGCAGTGCTAGGGTAGGGGCGCAAGAAAAACTGTTTTTT.